Listed below are T cell receptor beta chains from one sample, sequenced in a study of post-analysis software for immune sequencing data. TCRdb re-derived calls from the PCR reads in MiXCR, one entry per CDR3 protein. The sample records some 690,000 distinct CDR3 sequences, about 27% being singletons. Material for sequencing was blood. These receptors came from a girl aged 5 to 17 with multiple sclerosis. Both conserved end residues are part of each CDR3. The D gene is left open where the match is weak. Rows may omit the clone size; those that give it use once, few, many or a size class.

J	size	V	D	CDR3	DNA
TRBJ2-7	.	TRBV2	.	CASSGLGEQYF	TGTGCCAGCAGTGGGTTAGGGGAGCAGTACTTC
TRBJ2-1	many	TRBV7-2	TRBD2	CASSLGWGGYNEQFF	TGTGCCAGCAGCTTAGGCTGGGGGGGCTACAATGAGCAGTTCTTC
TRBJ2-2	.	TRBV12-3/TRBV12-4	.	CASSPKGRGQYTGELFF	TGTGCCAGCAGTCCAAAAGGTCGGGGCCAATACACCGGGGAGCTGTTTTTT
TRBJ2-5	.	TRBV11-2	TRBD1	CASRRDRGRQETQYF	TGTGCCAGCAGAAGGGACAGGGGCCGCCAAGAGACCCAGTACTTC
TRBJ2-5	few	TRBV15	.	CATSRDRARMETQYF	TGTGCCACCAGCAGAGATCGGGCAAGAATGGAGACCCAGTACTTC
TRBJ2-1	.	TRBV7-9	.	CASSPGTQETQFF	TGTGCCAGCAGCCCAGGGACCCAAGAGACCCAGTTCTTC
TRBJ2-6	few	TRBV5-6	TRBD1	CASWYPQPGQPLSGANVLTF	TGTGCCAGCTGGTATCCCCAACCGGGACAGCCTCTCTCTGGGGCCAACGTCCTGACTTTC
TRBJ2-7	few	TRBV6-6	TRBD1	CASSYGTGHSYEQYF	TGTGCCAGCAGTTACGGGACAGGGCACTCCTACGAGCAGTACTTC
TRBJ2-2	.	TRBV6-5	.	CASSYSGQWNTGELFF	TGTGCCAGCAGTTACTCGGGGCAATGGAACACCGGGGAGCTGTTTTTT
TRBJ1-1	.	TRBV4-1	.	CASSQSYRTPIEAFF	TGCGCCAGCAGCCAATCCTACAGGACCCCCATCGAAGCTTTCTTT
TRBJ2-5	.	TRBV20-1	.	CSAKRESQETQYF	TGCAGTGCAAAACGGGAGAGCCAAGAGACCCAGTACTTC
TRBJ2-1	.	TRBV28	.	CASTRGTGIREQFF	TGTGCCAGCACGAGGGGGACGGGCATCCGGGAGCAGTTCTTC
TRBJ2-7	.	TRBV20-1	TRBD2	CSARWPAGDYEQYF	TGCAGTGCTAGGTGGCCAGCGGGAGACTACGAGCAGTACTTC
TRBJ1-2	.	TRBV4-3	TRBD1	CASSQEFQGAPRIGYTF	TGCGCCAGCAGCCAAGAGTTCCAGGGGGCGCCGCGTATAGGCTACACCTTC
TRBJ1-2	.	TRBV4-1	.	CASSQDGSSCYGYTF	TGCGCCAGCAGCCAAGATGGCAGCAGTTGCTATGGCTACACCTTC
TRBJ2-1	few	TRBV3-1	.	CASSLWSKGENNNEQFF	TGTGCCAGCAGTTTGTGGTCAAAAGGGGAAAATAACAATGAGCAGTTCTTC
TRBJ2-1	few	TRBV29-1	.	CSVLRKSYNEQFF	TGCAGCGTTCTCAGGAAATCCTACAATGAGCAGTTCTTC
TRBJ2-7	.	TRBV29-1	TRBD2	CSVGAGDRYEQYF	TGCAGCGTTGGGGCGGGGGATCGGTACGAGCAGTACTTC
TRBJ1-4	.	TRBV20-1	.	CSAPPSTGDNEKLFF	TGCAGTGCCCCTCCCTCGACTGGGGATAATGAAAAACTGTTTTTT
TRBJ1-4	few	TRBV25-1	TRBD1	CATEGQGEEKLFF	TGTGCCACCGAGGGACAGGGTGAAGAAAAACTGTTTTTT
TRBJ1-2	many	TRBV6-5	TRBD1	CASSYSTGANYGYTF	TGTGCCAGCAGTTACTCTACAGGGGCTAACTATGGCTACACCTTC
TRBJ1-2	few	TRBV3-1	.	CASSQDLVGRNYGYTF	TGTGCCAGCAGCCAAGATCTTGTGGGGCGGAACTATGGCTACACCTTC
TRBJ2-7	.	TRBV6-2/TRBV6-3	.	CASSYAGQGGSYEQYF	TGTGCCAGCAGTTACGCAGGCCAGGGGGGCTCCTACGAGCAGTACTTC